The 18 T cell receptor beta chains below come from one sample, sequenced in a study of cytotoxic CD8 clonotypes in ibrutinib-treated CLL. The data were produced by immunoSEQ multiplex PCR, yet TCRdb's version contains in-frame clones alone and is incomplete. The table shows under 150,000 clones, with 70% to 90% occurring only once. Sequences were derived from PBMCs, sampled after 36 months of ibrutinib treatment. Receptors originate from a human donor with chronic lymphocytic leukemia.

V and J are TRBV7-8 and TRBJ2-7; D gene ambiguous. Between the trimmed V and J ends, which lost 1 base and 4 bases, there was a span of 14 bases. Per germline, CDR1 SGHVS and CDR2 FQNEAQ. The CDR3 loop spans 15 amino acids. CDR3 loop: CASSLEGRSEYEQYF. CDR3 nucleotide sequence: TGTGCCAGCAGCTTAGAGGGCAGGTCAGAGTACGAGCAGTACTTC. The complete variable domain, with remaining parts taken from reference TRBV7-8 and TRBJ2-7, reads GAGVSQSPRYKVAKRGQDVALRCDPISGHVSLFWYQQALGQGPEFLTYFQNEAQLDKSGLPSDRFFAERPEGSVSTLKIQRTQQEDSAVYLCASSLEGRSEYEQYFGPGTRLTVT.

This rearrangement joins TRBV4-1 to TRBJ1-1, with unresolved D. Trimming left V 1 base short and J 0 bases short, with 9 bases between. The CDR3 consists of 15 residues. Germline-derived CDR1 and CDR2 are MGHRA and YSYEKL. CDR3 DNA sequence: TGCGCCAGCAGCCAAGGGGCAGCCATGAACACTGAAGCTTTCTTT. Protein: CASSQGAAMNTEAFF.

The rearrangement uses TRBV11-2 and TRBJ2-7, with 7 positions matching TRBD1. J lost 5 bases, V lost 4 bases, and 5 bases had no gene match. The CDR3 spans 13 residues. CDR1 SGHAT and CDR2 FQNNGV come from the germline V gene. The CDR3 reads CASSSGGRDEQYF. The CDR3 coding sequence is TGTGCCAGCAGCTCAGGGGGTAGGGACGAGCAGTACTTC.

This clone was observed a single time. J is TRBJ2-7 and V is TRBV9; D not resolved. The germline V gene has CDR1 SGDLS and CDR2 YYNGEE. The CDR3 extends over 16 amino acids. Trimming shortened V by 4 bases and J by 1 base, and 18 bases separated the two germline ends. The CDR3 loop is CASSPSRTHASYEQYF. CDR3 DNA: TGTGCCAGCAGCCCATCTCGGACCCATGCATCCTACGAGCAGTACTTC.

This clone was seen only once. This sequence joins TRBV18 and TRBJ1-5; D uncertain. V was pared by 4 bases and J by 7 bases, with 20 bases between. CDR1 and CDR2 (germline): KGHSH, LQKENI. The CDR3 loop spans 16 amino acids. CDR3 region: CASSLDALGSRQPQHF. In DNA, the CDR3 is TGTGCCAGCTCACTTGATGCTTTAGGATCTAGACAGCCCCAGCATTTT.

This chain links TRBV10-3 with TRBJ2-1; 7 bases map to TRBD1. The CDR3 runs to 14 residues. Germline V gene lookup returns CDR1 ENHRY and CDR2 SYGVKD. Trimming removed 10 bases from V and 2 bases from J; junction bases left unmatched: 8. CDR3 in amino acids: CATFDRETYNEQFF. CDR3 DNA sequence: TGTGCCACCTTTGACAGGGAAACCTACAATGAGCAGTTCTTC.

The chain employs TRBV5-1 and TRBJ1-6, with 7 bases identical to TRBD1. Losses at the gene ends were 3 bases for V and 8 bases for J; bases not matched to a gene: 11. This CDR3 is 16 amino acids long. Germline CDR1 and CDR2: SGHRS and YFSETQ. The CDR3 DNA reads TGCGCCAGCAGCTGGTCGAACAGGGGTGGTCATTCACCCCTCCACTTT. Translation gives CASSWSNRGGHSPLHF.

The chain recombines TRBV6-1 with TRBJ1-3; no reliable D call. The CDR3 runs to 15 residues. Trimming stripped 4 bases from V and 1 base from J, with 11 bases between. From germline, CDR1 is MNHNS and CDR2 SASEGT. This CDR3 is CASSANGLSGNTIYF. CDR3 bases: TGTGCCAGCAGTGCCAACGGACTATCTGGAAACACCATATATTTT.

The chain employs TRBV27 and TRBJ2-1; no definite D call. V shed 8 bases and J shed 10 bases, with 9 bases lying between them. Germline V CDR1 and CDR2: MNHEY, SMNVEV (reference sequence). The CDR3 has 10 amino acids. The CDR3 nucleotides are TGTGCCAGCCAAGGGCGAGAGCAGTTCTTC. Protein: CASQGREQFF.

The genes are TRBV11-2 and TRBJ2-7; possibly TRBD2 for D (6 bases). V was trimmed by 7 bases and J by 3 bases, leaving 13 bases between them. The germline V gene has CDR1 SGHAT and CDR2 FQNNGV. This CDR3 region has 13 residues. This CDR3 reads CASIGTSSYEQYF. DNA for the CDR3: TGTGCCAGCATCGGCACTAGCAGCTACGAGCAGTACTTC.

The chain has TRBV30 and TRBJ2-7; D is undetermined. Trimming cost V 0 bases and J 4 bases, with 7 bases left between them. This CDR3 spans 12 amino acids. Per the germline V gene, CDR1 is GTSNPN and CDR2 is SVGIG (reference sequence). The DNA of the CDR3 is TGTGCCTGGAGTGTAACCTGGTACGAGCAGTACTTC. Translated: CAWSVTWYEQYF.

The chain has TRBV19 and TRBJ2-3; 7 nucleotides line up with TRBD2. This CDR3 is 17 amino acids long. Trimming removed 4 bases from V and 4 bases from J; junction bases left unmatched: 14. Germline lookup yields CDR1 LNHDA and CDR2 SQIVND (reference sequence). The CDR3 here is CASSTSRGVRGPDTQYF. The DNA for the CDR3 is TGTGCCAGTAGTACCTCTCGGGGGGTTCGAGGACCAGATACGCAGTATTTT.

The chain is built from TRBV2 and TRBJ1-6, with 10 bases identical to TRBD1. The J segment lost 10 bases and the V segment lost 6 bases, leaving 6 bases of the junction unmatched. CDR1 and CDR2 from the germline V gene are SNHLY and FYNNEI. CDR3 length: 14 amino acids. CDR3 nucleotides: TGTGCCAGCAGGCGGGACAGGGGAGAATCACCCCTCCACTTT. Its translation: CASRRDRGESPLHF.

V and J are TRBV5-1 and TRBJ1-4; TRBD1 is a possible D gene (5 bases). CDR1 is SGHRS, CDR2 YFSETQ, per germline. V lost 2 bases and J 8 bases, leaving 10 bases between the germline ends. There are 13 residues in the CDR3. The CDR3 here is CASSFSWGEKLFF. The CDR3 coding sequence is TGCGCCAGCAGCTTTAGTTGGGGCGAAAAACTGTTTTTT.

The chain combines TRBV29-1 with TRBJ1-1; D uncertain. Germline lookup yields CDR1 SQVTM and CDR2 ANQGSEA. This CDR3 spans 11 amino acids. V shed 7 bases and J shed 6 bases, with 12 bases lying between them. The chain's CDR3 is CSGELDSEAFF. CDR3 coding DNA: TGCAGCGGAGAATTAGATTCTGAAGCTTTCTTT.

This chain uses TRBV20-1 with TRBJ2-4; 7 positions agree with TRBD1. J gave up 7 bases and V 6 bases, and 3 bases lay outside the gene matches. There are 11 residues in the CDR3. Germline V gene sequence: CDR1 DFQATT, CDR2 SNEGSKA (reference sequence). The CDR3 sequence: CSADRDNIQYF. For the CDR3, the DNA is TGCAGTGCCGACAGGGATAACATTCAGTACTTC.

This chain connects TRBV28 to TRBJ1-5, with 11 bases that match TRBD1. CDR1 is MDHEN and CDR2 is SYDVKM in the germline V gene. V shed 5 bases, J shed 4 bases, and the junction held 10 bases outside the gene matches. The CDR3 runs 17 residues. This CDR3 reads CASSNLWDRGKNQPQHF. In DNA, the CDR3 is TGTGCCAGCAGTAACCTATGGGACAGGGGGAAAAATCAGCCCCAGCATTTT.

This clone was observed a single time. This chain links TRBV4-1 with TRBJ2-7, with D tentatively TRBD1 (5 bases). Looked up from germline, CDR1 is MGHRA and CDR2 is YSYEKL. Trimming left V 4 bases short and J 3 bases short, with 16 bases between. The CDR3 has 15 residues. The CDR3 DNA follows: TGCGCCAGCAGCCCAAATTACAGGAGTTACTACGAGCAGTACTTC. This codes for CASSPNYRSYYEQYF.